Presented here are 9 T cell receptor beta chains from one specimen sequenced in a study of T-cell reconstitution after alpha-beta-depleted transplantation in children. Unique molecular identifiers were incorporated when the TCRbeta library was constructed. TCRdb used MiXCR to reprocess the PCR reads, holding one entry per CDR3 protein. Among fewer than 150,000 distinct CDR3 sequences, around 23% were seen once, and the ten largest hold roughly a tenth. Source: PBMCs, mostly from graft donor cells, taken 180 days after TCRalphabeta/CD19-depleted stem cell transplant. The receptors stem from a male patient between 2 and 10 years old who had a stem cell transplant for chronic granulomatous disease, so the T cells may come from the graft donor.

This clonotype was counted many times. The chain employs TRBV7-2 and TRBJ2-5; the match to TRBD2 covers 8 bases. V gave up 5 bases and J gave up 2 bases; unmatched junction bases: 7. Germline CDR1 SGHTA, CDR2 FQGNSA. The CDR3 totals 15 residues. The CDR3 sequence: CASSRPGTRQETQYF. CDR3 nucleotides: TGTGCCAGCAGCCGACCCGGGACTAGACAAGAGACCCAGTACTTC.

This clonotype showed up many times. The chain recombines TRBV20-1 with TRBJ2-7; 7 bases map to TRBD1. The trim removed 6 bases at V and 2 bases at J, leaving 4 bases unmatched. Per germline, CDR1 DFQATT and CDR2 SNEGSKA (reference sequence). This CDR3 is 12 amino acids long. The CDR3 reads CSAPDRPYEQYF. Here the CDR3 DNA reads TGCAGTGCCCCGGACAGGCCCTACGAGCAGTACTTC.

This clonotype turned up a few times. The gene calls are TRBV6-5 and TRBJ2-3; D unresolved. V was trimmed by 2 bases and J by 0 bases, leaving 3 bases between them. Per the germline V gene, CDR1 is MNHEY and CDR2 is SVGAGI. This CDR3 has 13 amino acids. CDR3 in amino acids: CASSYESTDTQYF. The CDR3 DNA follows: TGTGCCAGCAGTTACGAAAGCACAGATACGCAGTATTTT.

The sample holds many counts of this clonotype. V usage is TRBV20-1 and J usage is TRBJ2-1; 7 bases are a match to TRBD1. The ends lost 2 bases at V and 0 bases at J; junction bases unmatched: 7. The length of the CDR3 is 16 residues. CDR1 is DFQATT and CDR2 is SNEGSKA in the germline V gene (reference sequence). CDR3 coding DNA: TGCAGTGCTAGACCTCCCGACAGGGTCTCCTACAATGAGCAGTTCTTC. Amino acid sequence: CSARPPDRVSYNEQFF.

This clonotype was seen ten or more times. V usage is TRBV20-1 and J usage is TRBJ1-1, with 7 bases fitting TRBD1. V shed 3 bases, J shed 1 base, and the junction held 14 bases outside the gene matches. Germline CDR1 is DFQATT and CDR2 is SNEGSKA (reference sequence). The CDR3 totals 17 residues. The chain's CDR3 is CSARSPGRDRPNTEAFF. DNA of the CDR3: TGCAGTGCTAGGTCCCCGGGTAGGGACAGACCGAACACTGAAGCTTTCTTT.

This clonotype was counted a few times. V is TRBV29-1 and J is TRBJ2-7; TRBD1 might be the D (6 bases). Per the germline V gene, CDR1 is SQVTM and CDR2 is ANQGSEA. CDR3 length equals 13 residues. V was cut by 4 bases and J by 0 bases, with 10 bases left in between. In nucleotides, the CDR3 is TGCAGCGTTGCTACAGGGAGCTCCTACGAGCAGTACTTC. It translates to CSVATGSSYEQYF.

This clonotype was picked up a small number of times. The chain recombines TRBV7-5 with TRBJ1-4; the tabulated D call, TRBD1, remains unverified against the DNA. TRBV7-5 corresponds to a pseudogene. The CDR3 runs 13 residues. The CDR3 reads CISPGRPNEKLFF. Written as DNA, the CDR3 is TGTATCTCCCCGGGTAGGCCTAATGAAAAACTGTTTTTT.

In this sample, this clonotype turned up many times. The chain combines TRBV5-4 with TRBJ2-7; perhaps TRBD1 as D (6 bases). CDR1 is SGHNT, CDR2 YYREEE, per germline (reference sequence). The CDR3 runs to 15 residues. The V and J ends lost 4 bases and 0 bases respectively, with 14 bases between them. The chain's CDR3 is CASSTGTLSSYEQYF. CDR3 bases: TGTGCCAGCAGCACAGGGACACTGAGCTCCTACGAGCAGTACTTC.

In its sample, this clonotype was seen a few times. V is TRBV7-3 and J is TRBJ2-2; no clear D gene. This CDR3 contains 14 residues. Germline-derived CDR1 and CDR2 are SGHTA and FQGTGA. Trimming pared 0 bases from V and 5 bases from J, leaving 7 bases between. CDR3 loop: CASSLTWITGELFF. The CDR3 coding sequence is TGTGCCAGCAGCTTAACGTGGATTACCGGGGAGCTGTTTTTT.